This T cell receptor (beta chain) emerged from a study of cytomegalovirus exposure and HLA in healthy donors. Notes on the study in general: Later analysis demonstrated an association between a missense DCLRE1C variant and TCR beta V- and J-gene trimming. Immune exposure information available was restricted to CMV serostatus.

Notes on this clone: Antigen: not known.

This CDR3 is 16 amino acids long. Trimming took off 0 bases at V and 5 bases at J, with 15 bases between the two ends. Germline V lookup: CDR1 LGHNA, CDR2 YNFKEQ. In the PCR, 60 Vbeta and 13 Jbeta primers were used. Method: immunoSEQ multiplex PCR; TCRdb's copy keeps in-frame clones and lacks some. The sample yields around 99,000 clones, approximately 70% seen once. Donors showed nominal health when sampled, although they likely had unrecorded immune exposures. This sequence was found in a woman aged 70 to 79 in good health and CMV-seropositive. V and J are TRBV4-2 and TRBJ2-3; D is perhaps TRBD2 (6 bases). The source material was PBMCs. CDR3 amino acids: CASSQDLGGVLDTQYF. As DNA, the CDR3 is TGTGCCAGCAGCCAAGATCTGGGCGGGGTGTTAGATACGCAGTATTTT.